Reported below is one TCR beta chain. In its sample, this clonotype was seen many times. Its antigen specificity is not known. Base-call qualities are not available, and no considerably larger clone is one nucleotide away. TCR beta CDR3 regions were amplified from RNA transcripts. The TCR CDR3 was subjected to a first round of RT-PCR using the HTBI primer set and the Qiagen OneStep RT-PCR kit. Libraries were constructed in a second round of multiplex PCR, after which size selection and purification were carried out. The libraries were sequenced on an Illumina HiSeq2000 using paired-end 100 bp reads. From the authors' description of their analysis: SOAPnuke was used to process the raw data, with reads discarded if the reads contained adapters or uncalled bases, had a mean Phred below 15, or lacked an exact constant-primer or identifier match. COPE v1.2.5 was used to merge the high-quality paired reads, and each unique nucleotide sequence was defined as a clonotype. MiTCR v1.1 was used to align the clonotypes against IMGT TRBV, TRBD and TRBJ reference segments. The analysis was restricted to V-J combinations with a frequency above 0.0001, which together covered 99% to 99.2% of the repertoires. A TCS score was defined as the ratio between F50 (clonal expansion) and ExV (chaos), using BLOSUM62-based TCRdist between CDR3 peptides within each V-J. Welch's t-statistics and random forest reduced 500 to 650 V-J features to about 13, which were used in a naive Bayes classifier (R e1071). TCRdb trimmed public reads at Q25 via fastp, called clones via MiXCR and kept in-frame beta chains. Entries are consolidated by CDR3 protein sequence, retaining the most common genes and DNA. The V and J calls and clone size are TCRdb's, not the authors'. The sample records hundreds of thousands of distinct CDR3 sequences, 14% of which are singletons. Roughly 10% of the sample is held by the ten biggest clonotypes.

This sample is drawn from a study of T cells in Graves' hyperthyroidism and ophthalmopathy (dated by TCRdb to about 2019). The study in broad terms: Peripheral blood samples were taken at initial diagnosis, before any treatment was given. To identify distinguishing TCR V-J signatures, a discovery cohort of around 98 patients was used, comprising roughly 45 with Graves' ophthalmopathy and approximately 57 with stable Graves' hyperthyroidism. Prospective prediction of ophthalmopathy was tested in an independent validation cohort consisting of some 18 hyperthyroidism patients and around 17 patients who later progressed to ophthalmopathy. For training and testing, the 100 or so patients in the discovery cohort were randomly divided in a 7:3 ratio. In addition, the study compared T-cell repertoires in thyroid tissue and in blood from about six Graves' hyperthyroidism patients. Once sampling was done, hyperthyroidism patients were given methimazole at a starting dose of 30 mg daily, whereas ophthalmopathy patients were given high-dose intravenous methylprednisolone. According to the paper, TCR Vbeta CDR3 sequencing was carried out on roughly 130 peripheral blood samples, which came from 40 to 45 ophthalmopathy, roughly 75 hyperthyroidism and some 17 progressor patients.

Overall study results and their limits: Most expanded thyroid clonotypes (frequency above 0.001) were also detected in blood, a finding suggesting that blood repertoires may reflect thyroid immune responses. A 13 V-J signature model separated ophthalmopathy from stable hyperthyroidism, with over 85% sensitivity and approximately 81% specificity in cross-validation and 80%/75% in testing. In validation, progression to ophthalmopathy was predicted by the model with approximately 67% sensitivity and around 75% specificity, a median of approximately 6.5 months before onset. Sample size was not statistically predetermined, and blinding of investigators to group allocation was not performed.

The CDR3 spans 15 residues, from the cysteine through the phenylalanine. Solely the CDR3 DNA is kept, with 45 bases framed from the first base. V and J are truncated by 4 bases and 0 bases respectively, leaving an intervening sequence of 10 bases. Graves' hyperthyroidism was defined as stable when no progression to ophthalmopathy occurred over 18 months of follow-up. The hyperthyroidism patients were between 18 and 65 years old and newly diagnosed, with a disease duration of less than 2 months. Patients with uncontrolled infections, other autoimmune diseases, pregnancy or lactation were excluded. Diagnoses relied on clinical symptoms, serum thyroxine and TRAb, thyroid ultrasound and orbital computed tomography. PBMCs were separated from roughly 9.3 ml of fresh peripheral blood using Ficoll-Paque density gradient centrifugation. Total RNA was extracted with Trizol reagent, and quality was checked on an Agilent 2100 Bioanalyzer.

The V gene is TRBV12-3 or TRBV12-4 and the J gene is TRBJ1-5, with an unclear D gene assignment. The material sequenced was blood. The receptor comes from a woman younger than 35 with Graves' hyperthyroidism. The CDR3 here reads CASSSDGNSNQPQHF. The nucleotides read TGTGCCAGCAGTTCCGACGGAAATAGCAATCAGCCCCAGCATTTT.